Listed below are T cell receptor beta chains from one sample, sequenced in a study of T cell responses to AZD1222 COVID-19 vaccine. Here immunoSEQ multiplex PCR was the method, and the copy in TCRdb shows in-frame clones only, minus some. The top ten clones hold roughly 12% of a sample with some 120,000 clones, around nine tenths of them seen once. The sample consisted of peripheral blood, taken on day 0 of AZD1222 vaccination. The receptors were gathered from an adult in good health. CDR3s include the opening cysteine and the closing phenylalanine or tryptophan. The order of the fields is D gene, J gene, CDR3 length, clone size, V gene, CDR3 protein, CDR3 DNA. The D gene is left open where the match is weak. The size field is filled for only some rows; it gives once, few, many or a size class.

. TRBJ1-1 11 . TRBV12-3/TRBV12-4 CASWQNTEAFF TGTGCCAGCTGGCAGAACACTGAAGCTTTCTTT
. TRBJ2-7 12 . TRBV12-3/TRBV12-4 CASRRDTYEQYF TGTGCCAGCAGGCGGGACACCTACGAGCAGTACTTC
TRBD2 TRBJ2-5 16 . TRBV28 CASTPLDGGRAETQYF TGTGCCAGCACTCCCCTCGATGGCGGGAGGGCAGAGACCCAGTACTTC
. TRBJ2-7 12 . TRBV2 CASSVQGSEQYF TGTGCCAGCAGTGTACAGGGAAGCGAGCAGTACTTC
. TRBJ2-7 18 . TRBV21-1 CASSSEPASGGRSYEQYF TGTGCCAGCAGCTCCGAGCCCGCCTCCGGCGGGAGGAGCTACGAGCAGTACTTC
. TRBJ2-3 18 once TRBV21-1 CASTPEKILAGGPDTQYF TGTGCCAGCACCCCCGAAAAGATCCTAGCGGGAGGGCCGGATACGCAGTATTTT
. TRBJ2-2 16 . TRBV9 CASSVGWARVAGELFF TGTGCCAGCAGCGTAGGATGGGCTAGAGTCGCCGGGGAGCTGTTTTTT
. TRBJ1-6 14 once TRBV15 CATSADRGVGALHF TGTGCCACCAGCGCGGACCGGGGGGTAGGGGCCCTCCACTTT
TRBD2 TRBJ2-2 14 . TRBV5-1 CASSRTSGTGELFF TGCGCCAGCAGCCGGACTAGCGGGACCGGGGAGCTGTTTTTT
. TRBJ1-5 14 . TRBV28 CASNGRDSNQPQHF TGTGCCTCAAACGGGAGGGATAGCAATCAGCCCCAGCATTTT
. TRBJ1-1 14 once TRBV2 CASSEQRANTEAFF TGTGCCAGCAGTGAGCAGCGAGCGAACACTGAAGCTTTCTTT
TRBD2 TRBJ2-3 16 . TRBV2 CASRNLAGGGADTQYF TGTGCCAGCAGAAATCTAGCGGGAGGTGGCGCAGATACGCAGTATTTT
. TRBJ1-2 14 . TRBV27 CASSITGGNYGYTF TGTGCCAGCAGTATAACTGGGGGTAACTATGGCTACACCTTC
. TRBJ2-7 14 . TRBV13 CASSLAGTGYEQYF TGTGCCAGCAGCTTAGCTGGGACCGGCTACGAGCAGTACTTC
TRBD2 TRBJ2-3 15 . TRBV5-4 CASSLSSGARDTQYF TGTGCCAGCAGCTTATCCAGCGGGGCTAGGGATACGCAGTATTTT
. TRBJ2-3 16 once TRBV7-9 CASTSHGVATTDTQYF TGTGCCAGCACCTCACATGGAGTAGCAACAACAGATACGCAGTATTTT
TRBD1 TRBJ2-3 14 . TRBV24-1 CATSTGAGTDTQYF TGTGCCACCTCGACAGGGGCAGGGACAGATACGCAGTATTTT
. TRBJ1-1 13 few TRBV6-2/TRBV6-3 CASSYTGSTEAFF TGTGCCAGCAGTTATACAGGGAGCACTGAAGCTTTCTTT
. TRBJ2-1 14 . TRBV18 CASSPLMTYNEQFF TGTGCCAGCTCACCCCTTATGACCTACAATGAGCAGTTCTTC
. TRBJ1-2 13 . TRBV19 CASSILADYGYTF TGTGCCAGTAGTATACTGGCGGACTATGGCTACACCTTC
TRBD2 TRBJ2-1 18 . TRBV4-3 CASSKGLAGASSYNEQFF TGCGCCAGCAGTAAGGGACTAGCGGGAGCTAGCTCCTACAATGAGCAGTTCTTC
. TRBJ2-2 12 . TRBV28 CASRGSRRELFF TGTGCCAGCAGAGGTAGCCGGCGGGAGCTGTTTTTT
TRBD2 TRBJ2-5 17 . TRBV27 CASSFLASGRVAETQYF TGTGCCAGCAGTTTCCTGGCTAGCGGGAGGGTAGCAGAGACCCAGTACTTC
. TRBJ1-1 14 once TRBV10-3 CAISGEGMNTEAFF TGTGCCATCAGTGGGGAAGGAATGAACACTGAAGCTTTCTTT
TRBD1 TRBJ1-4 15 . TRBV4-2 CASSLGQGRGEKLFF TGTGCCAGCAGCCTAGGACAGGGGAGGGGTGAAAAACTGTTTTTT
. TRBJ2-5 14 . TRBV28 CASSFQGGGKTQYF TGTGCCAGCAGTTTTCAGGGAGGGGGGAAGACCCAGTACTTC
. TRBJ2-2 13 . TRBV9 CASSVAPAGELFF TGTGCCAGCAGCGTAGCCCCGGCCGGGGAGCTGTTTTTT
. TRBJ2-7 17 . TRBV7-2 CASSSRSSGTRSYEQYF TGTGCCAGCAGCTCCCGGAGCTCCGGGACAAGATCCTACGAGCAGTACTTC